The 23 T cell receptor beta chains reported below all come from one sample, sequenced in a study of T cells after yellow fever vaccination (dated by TCRdb to the late 2010s). The library was obtained by 5' RACE. Sequenced using an Illumina HiSeq 2500. TCRdb itself trimmed the public reads at Q25 with fastp, ran MiXCR and retained productive beta chains. A single entry per CDR3 protein holds the most common genes and DNA from its merged rows. Within this sample are more than 110,000 distinct CDR3 sequences, with approximately 6.6% of them counted one time only. The ten most abundant clones make up under 0.7% of the sample. Reading the label with the study, this specimen's treatment or condition is: live attenuated yellow fever vaccine strain. The input for sequencing was CD4+ T cells sorted from PBMCs, taken 10 days after the yellow fever booster vaccination. The source is a man under 40 who received the YFV17D yellow fever vaccine.

This clonotype showed up many times. The chain couples TRBV5-1 to TRBJ2-2; D unresolved. Germline CDR1 and CDR2: SGHRS and YFSETQ. The CDR3 spans 14 residues. Trimming shortened V by 0 bases and J by 4 bases, and 7 bases separated the two germline ends. CDR3 nucleotide sequence: TGCGCCAGCAGCTTGGACGGAGCCACCGGGGAGCTGTTTTTT. Amino acid sequence: CASSLDGATGELFF.

This clonotype was counted at least ten times. J is TRBJ2-7 and V is TRBV29-1, with unresolved D. Trimming removed 3 bases at V and 3 bases at J, with 6 bases between. Per the germline V gene, CDR1 is SQVTM and CDR2 is ANQGSEA. The CDR3 spans 11 residues. The CDR3: CSVDNNYEQYF. In DNA form, the CDR3 reads TGCAGCGTTGACAACAACTACGAGCAGTACTTC.

The chain is built from TRBV28 and TRBJ2-3; 10 bases match TRBD2. After removal of 5 bases from V and 4 bases from J, the junction contained 9 bases not matched to a gene. This CDR3 contains 16 residues. Germline V gene sequence: CDR1 MDHEN, CDR2 SYDVKM. The chain's CDR3 is CASSRSGRAGSDTQYF. The DNA of the CDR3 is TGTGCCAGCAGTCGAAGCGGGAGGGCCGGGTCAGATACGCAGTATTTT.

In its sample, this clonotype was seen many times. The rearrangement links TRBV7-2 to TRBJ2-3; tentatively, D is TRBD1 or TRBD2 (5 bases each). Per germline, CDR1 SGHTA and CDR2 FQGNSA. Trimming removed 1 base from V and 6 bases from J, with 11 bases in between. CDR3 length: 14 amino acids. CDR3 nucleotide sequence: TGTGCCAGCAGCTTAGGGGACCTATTGGATACGCAGTATTTT. It yields the protein CASSLGDLLDTQYF.

This clonotype was detected ten times or more. The chain has TRBV20-1 and TRBJ2-6; TRBD2 agrees at 15 bases. In germline, CDR1 is DFQATT, CDR2 SNEGSKA (reference sequence). This CDR3 contains 15 residues. With 6 bases clipped from V and 7 bases from J, the junction kept 4 bases outside the gene matches. CDR3 region: CSAKGLAGGANVLTF. CDR3 DNA: TGCAGTGCCAAGGGACTAGCGGGAGGAGCCAACGTCCTGACTTTC.

Many counts were recorded for this clonotype. V is TRBV11-2 and J is TRBJ2-1; the D is unclear. CDR1 is SGHAT and CDR2 is FQNNGV in the germline V gene. Trimming left V 5 bases short and J 2 bases short, with 13 bases between. The CDR3 is 15 amino acids. The CDR3 loop is CASSVDSGAYNEQFF. CDR3 bases: TGTGCCAGCAGCGTTGACTCGGGTGCCTACAATGAGCAGTTCTTC.

This clonotype was seen at least ten times. The V gene is TRBV10-1, the J gene TRBJ2-5; 10 positions agree with TRBD1. The CDR3 has 13 residues. From germline, CDR1 is WNHNN and CDR2 SYGVQD (reference sequence). V trimming: 6 bases; J trimming: 6 bases; junction bases outside the gene matches: 4. CDR3 bases: TGCGCCAGCAGCCGGGACAGGGGTCAGACCCAGTACTTC. Protein product: CASSRDRGQTQYF.

This clonotype appeared many times. The chain links TRBV5-4 to TRBJ2-5; 7 positions agree with TRBD2. The germline CDR1 and CDR2 sequences are SGHNT and YYREEE (reference sequence). This CDR3 has 19 amino acids. V gave up 0 bases and J gave up 3 bases; unmatched junction bases: 17. The CDR3 sequence is CASSLDPVAGWRTKETQYF. DNA for the CDR3: TGTGCCAGCAGCTTGGATCCCGTAGCGGGTTGGAGGACCAAAGAGACCCAGTACTTC.

V gene TRBV11-3 combines with J gene TRBJ2-2, with 7 bases aligning to TRBD1. CDR1 and CDR2 (germline): SGHNT, YENEEA. The CDR3 is made up of 15 amino acids. The V segment lost 9 bases and the J segment 7 bases; nucleotides outside the gene matches: 14. The CDR3 sequence is CASAKTTGVGGELFF. The CDR3 nucleotides are TGTGCCAGTGCAAAGACCACAGGGGTTGGCGGGGAGCTGTTTTTT.

This clonotype was recorded at least ten times. The gene calls are TRBV7-2 and TRBJ2-1; no reliable D call. V was clipped by 2 bases and J by 0 bases, with 8 bases between them. The length of the CDR3 is 15 residues. Germline V gene sequence: CDR1 SGHTA, CDR2 FQGNSA. The CDR3 protein is CASSLQHPSYNEQFF. The CDR3 DNA reads as TGTGCCAGCAGCTTACAGCACCCCTCCTACAATGAGCAGTTCTTC. The full variable domain, rest sourced from reference TRBV7-2 and TRBJ2-1, is GAGVSQSPSNKVTEKGKDVELRCDPISGHTALYWYRQSLGQGLEFLIYFQGNSAPDKSGLPSDRFSAERTGGSVSTLTIQRTQQEDSAVYLCASSLQHPSYNEQFFGPGTRLTVL.

This clonotype was recorded many times. The chain employs TRBV10-3 and TRBJ2-4; D not resolved. CDR3 size: 16 residues. The V end was cut by 0 bases, the J end by 0 bases, with 9 bases between. Germline CDR1 ENHRY, CDR2 SYGVKD. CDR3 in amino acids: CAISESNNKAKNIQYF. The CDR3 DNA reads as TGTGCCATCAGTGAGTCGAATAACAAAGCCAAAAACATTCAGTACTTC.

This clonotype was seen ten or more times. The rearrangement links TRBV20-1 to TRBJ2-3, with D unclear. The CDR3 is 12 residues long. V dropped 6 bases and J dropped 4 bases, with 11 bases sitting between them. Germline CDR1 and CDR2: DFQATT and SNEGSKA (reference sequence). In DNA, the CDR3 is TGCAGTGCCTTTCTGGATTCAGATACGCAGTATTTT. This codes for CSAFLDSDTQYF.

This clonotype was picked up a small number of times. This CDR3 reads CASNRLQGWGYEQYF. For the CDR3, the DNA is TGTGCCAGCAACCGACTACAGGGATGGGGCTACGAGCAGTACTTC. This sequence joins TRBV5-6 and TRBJ2-7, with D perhaps matching TRBD1 (6 bases). Per germline, CDR1 SGHDT and CDR2 YYEEEE. V shed 6 bases and J shed 3 bases, with 19 bases lying between them. The CDR3 has 15 amino acids.

This clonotype was observed at least ten times. The chain combines TRBV15 with TRBJ1-4, with 7 bases matching TRBD1. CDR3 length: 16 amino acids. The J segment lost 1 base and the V segment lost 2 bases, leaving 4 bases of the junction unmatched. The germline V gene has CDR1 LNHNV and CDR2 YYDKDF (reference sequence). CDR3: CATSRSRDRTNEKLFF. DNA for the CDR3: TGTGCCACCAGCAGAAGTAGGGACAGAACTAATGAAAAACTGTTTTTT.

This clonotype was detected many times. This chain links TRBV5-1 with TRBJ2-1; a weak D match, TRBD2 (5 bases). Per germline, CDR1 SGHRS and CDR2 YFSETQ. Trimming stripped 0 bases from V and 5 bases from J, with 15 bases between. CDR3 length: 16 residues. CDR3 DNA: TGCGCCAGCAGCTTGGATACCGGGAAGGGAAACAATGAGCAGTTCTTC. Translated, it gives CASSLDTGKGNNEQFF.

This clonotype was observed many times. The chain combines TRBV20-1 with TRBJ2-3; the match to TRBD2 covers 9 bases. The V and J ends lost 2 bases and 3 bases, in that order; junction bases with no gene match: 9. Germline V CDR1 and CDR2: DFQATT, SNEGSKA (reference sequence). The CDR3 extends over 16 amino acids. CDR3 bases: TGCAGTGCTAGACGACTCTCAGCGGGAGGAACAGATACGCAGTATTTT. It translates to CSARRLSAGGTDTQYF.

Ten or more counts support this clonotype. The chain has TRBV21-1 and TRBJ2-4; the table's D call, TRBD2, was not checked against the DNA. TRBV21-1 is a recognized pseudogene. The CDR3 spans 17 residues. In DNA form, the CDR3 reads TGTGCCAGCAGATCTCTAAGTGGACTTGCGTCAAAAAACATTCAGTACTTC. This translates into CASRSLSGLASKNIQYF.

The table lists this clonotype with many counts. V gene TRBV6-5 combines with J gene TRBJ2-1; D gene uncertain. The germline CDR1 and CDR2 sequences are MNHEY and SVGAGI. CDR3 length: 15 amino acids. Trimming pared 6 bases from V and 0 bases from J, leaving 12 bases between. The CDR3 sequence: CASSYTESSYNEQFF. CDR3 DNA: TGTGCCAGCAGCTACACGGAGAGCTCCTACAATGAGCAGTTCTTC.

In this sample, this clonotype turned up a few times. The V gene is TRBV7-2, the J gene TRBJ2-5; TRBD2 might be the D (6 bases). The CDR3 has 14 amino acids. Germline-derived CDR1 and CDR2 are SGHTA and FQGNSA. Deletions cut 6 bases from V and 4 bases from J, with 15 bases between. CDR3 loop: CASRKTSDVETQYF. The CDR3 region has the DNA TGTGCCAGCAGAAAGACTAGTGATGTAGAGACCCAGTACTTC.

There are many counts of this clonotype. The rearrangement joins TRBV20-1 to TRBJ2-7; tentatively, D is TRBD1 or TRBD2 (5 bases each). From germline, CDR1 is DFQATT and CDR2 SNEGSKA (reference sequence). V was clipped by 3 bases and J by 1 base, with 10 bases between them. The CDR3 is 13 residues long. The DNA for the CDR3 is TGCAGTGCTAGTGCCTGGGGGTCCTACGAGCAGTACTTC. Protein: CSASAWGSYEQYF.

This clonotype was detected only a few times. V gene TRBV5-4 combines with J gene TRBJ2-5; 15 bases line up with TRBD2. Germline CDR1 and CDR2: SGHNT and YYREEE (reference sequence). This CDR3 is 17 amino acids long. V was pared by 2 bases and J by 2 bases, with 4 bases of the junction left unmatched. CDR3 residues: CASSFGTSGRTQETQYF. CDR3 nucleotide sequence: TGTGCCAGCAGCTTCGGGACTAGCGGGAGGACGCAAGAGACCCAGTACTTC.

This clonotype was counted ten times or more. The chain carries TRBV29-1 and TRBJ1-1; tentatively, D is TRBD1 (5 bases). Germline CDR1 and CDR2: SQVTM and ANQGSEA. The CDR3 runs 11 residues. The CDR3 region is CTTTAGGKAFF. CDR3 DNA: TGCACCACCACTGCGGGGGGAAAAGCTTTCTTT. The full variable domain, completed using reference TRBV29-1 and TRBJ1-1, is SAVISQKPSRDICQRGTSLTIQCQVDSQVTMMFWYRQQPGQSLTLIATANQGSEATYESGFVIDKFPISRPNLTFSTLTVSNMSPEDSSIYLCTTTAGGKAFFGQGTRLTVV.

This clonotype showed up just a few times. V usage is TRBV10-3 and J usage is TRBJ2-1; no firm D call. The CDR3 loop spans 12 amino acids. The V and J ends lost 2 bases and 5 bases respectively, with 4 bases between them. CDR1 ENHRY and CDR2 SYGVKD come from the germline V gene. The CDR3 coding sequence is TGTGCCATCAGTGAGACCAACAATGAGCAGTTCTTC. This gives the protein CAISETNNEQFF.